Below, 23 T cell receptor beta chains from the same sample are listed, as sequenced in a study of blood T cell repertoires in COVID-19. This table comes from immunoSEQ multiplex PCR, and its TCRdb copy is limited to in-frame clones, with some not included. The table has 150,000 to 200,000 clones, about 85% seen once. Sequenced: peripheral blood. These receptors all come from a man between 60 and 75 years old with active or convalescent COVID-19.

The CDR3 sequence: CALKRTSTDTQYF. In DNA, the CDR3 is TGTGCCCTCAAGAGGACAAGCACAGATACGCAGTATTTT. This rearrangement joins TRBV6-5 to TRBJ2-3, with D possibly matching TRBD1 (5 bases). The CDR3 spans 13 residues. Germline loops: CDR1 MNHEY, CDR2 SVGAGI. The V end lost 11 bases, the J end lost 0 bases, and 12 bases lay between the germline ends.

This rearrangement joins TRBV19 to TRBJ2-7; the D gene is possibly TRBD2 (6 bases). The CDR3 extends over 13 amino acids. Trimming removed 4 bases at V and 4 bases at J, with 11 bases between. CDR1 is LNHDA and CDR2 is SQIVND in the germline V gene (reference sequence). CDR3 nucleotides: TGTGCCAGTAGTACCACCGGGGGATACGAGCAGTACTTC. Translated, it gives CASSTTGGYEQYF.

This chain uses TRBV29-1 with TRBJ1-1; possibly TRBD1 for D (6 bases). This CDR3 is 12 amino acids long. V was clipped by 7 bases and J by 3 bases, with 12 bases between them. Germline V gives CDR1 SQVTM, CDR2 ANQGSEA. CDR3 loop: CSAGHLDTEAFF. In DNA, the CDR3 is TGCAGCGCGGGACATCTTGACACTGAAGCTTTCTTT. Full variable domain (remainder filled in from reference TRBV29-1 and TRBJ1-1): SAVISQKPSRDICQRGTSLTIQCQVDSQVTMMFWYRQQPGQSLTLIATANQGSEATYESGFVIDKFPISRPNLTFSTLTVSNMSPEDSSIYLCSAGHLDTEAFFGQGTRLTVV.

The chain combines TRBV27 with TRBJ2-7; 8 nucleotides agree with TRBD1. The CDR3 covers 14 residues. Germline V gives CDR1 MNHEY, CDR2 SMNVEV (reference sequence). V gave up 5 bases and J gave up 3 bases; unmatched junction bases: 6. The CDR3 region is CASSPGGLYYEQYF. CDR3 DNA sequence: TGTGCCAGCAGTCCAGGGGGCCTCTACTACGAGCAGTACTTC.

V usage is TRBV7-8 and J usage is TRBJ1-1; D is undetermined. The CDR3 covers 12 residues. Germline CDR1 and CDR2: SGHVS and FQNEAQ. Trimming took off 5 bases at V and 1 base at J, with 5 bases between the two ends. CDR3 protein: CASSRRNTEAFF. DNA of the CDR3: TGTGCCAGCAGCCGGAGGAACACTGAAGCTTTCTTT.

The chain uses TRBV6-1 and TRBJ2-5; D remains unclear. CDR1 is MNHNS, CDR2 SASEGT, per germline. Trimming removed 2 bases from V and 2 bases from J, with 9 bases in between. The CDR3 is made up of 14 amino acids. The CDR3 is CASSESTSQETQYF. The CDR3 coding sequence is TGTGCCAGCAGTGAATCGACTTCGCAAGAGACCCAGTACTTC.

The rearrangement links TRBV19 to TRBJ2-7; D gene ambiguous. Germline CDR1 reads LNHDA; CDR2 reads SQIVND (reference sequence). V gave up 3 bases and J gave up 4 bases, with 13 bases separating them. This CDR3 is built from 14 residues. CDR3 nucleotide sequence: TGTGCCAGTAGTATTGGCATCTCTGATTACGAGCAGTACTTC. Translated, it gives CASSIGISDYEQYF.

The chain combines TRBV27 with TRBJ1-1; perhaps TRBD1 as D (5 bases). CDR1 is MNHEY, CDR2 SMNVEV, per germline (reference sequence). The V gene lost 6 bases and the J gene lost 5 bases, with 13 bases spanning the gap. This CDR3 is built from 13 residues. In nucleotides, the CDR3 is TGTGCCAGCAGGGCCGCGGGGGAGACTGAAGCTTTCTTT. It yields the protein CASRAAGETEAFF.

The rearrangement joins TRBV4-1 to TRBJ2-3; 10 positions match TRBD2. This CDR3 is built from 16 residues. Germline values: CDR1 MGHRA, CDR2 YSYEKL. V shed 4 bases, J shed 8 bases, and the junction held 12 bases outside the gene matches. CDR3 DNA sequence: TGCGCCAGCAGCCCGTTCGGAGTAGCGGGGGGTGGTACGCAGTATTTT. Residues: CASSPFGVAGGGTQYF.

This clone was recorded at least ten times. The chain recombines TRBV18 with TRBJ1-6; 7 positions match TRBD1. Trimming cost V 6 bases and J 14 bases; bases outside gene matches: 19. The CDR3 length is 16 residues. Germline V gene sequence: CDR1 KGHSH, CDR2 LQKENI. CDR3 DNA sequence: TGTGCCAGCTCTCCAGGAGGCGCACAGGGGTCGGGGACCCTCCACTTT. This sequence encodes CASSPGGAQGSGTLHF. Complete variable domain (other parts from reference TRBV18 and TRBJ1-6): NAGVMQNPRHLVRRRGQEARLRCSPMKGHSHVYWYRQLPEEGLKFMVYLQKENIIDESGMPKERFSAEFPKEGPSILRIQQVVRGDSAAYFCASSPGGAQGSGTLHFGNGTRLTVT.

This chain connects TRBV24-1 to TRBJ2-1, with 16 bases that match TRBD2. The junction had 15 bases not matched to a gene; V was cut back by 7 bases and J by 10 bases. The CDR3 is 18 amino acids. CDR1 and CDR2 from the germline V gene are KGHDR and SFDVKD. CDR3 in amino acids: CATSDANPGLAGGLEQFF. The DNA of the CDR3 is TGTGCCACCAGCGACGCGAACCCGGGACTAGCGGGGGGGCTCGAGCAGTTCTTC.

In its sample, this clone was seen a few times. The chain recombines TRBV12-2 with TRBJ2-7; the tabulated D call, TRBD1, remains unverified against the DNA. TRBV12-2 corresponds to a pseudogene. This CDR3 has 14 residues. This chain's CDR3 is CASRTGQSPGEQYF. The DNA for the CDR3 is TGTGCAAGTCGCACCGGACAGTCCCCAGGCGAGCAGTACTTC.

The V call is TRBV2, the J call TRBJ1-2; D possibly corresponds to TRBD1 (6 bases). V was pared by 6 bases and J by 0 bases, with 14 bases between. The CDR3 covers 15 residues. Germline values: CDR1 SNHLY, CDR2 FYNNEI. The CDR3 sequence is CASRTRTATNYGYTF. The CDR3 nucleotides read TGTGCCAGCAGAACACGGACAGCGACTAACTATGGCTACACCTTC.

Written as DNA, the CDR3 is TGTGCCACCAGCAGAGATCCAACAGTCGCCGGGGAGCTGTTTTTT. Translated, it gives CATSRDPTVAGELFF. The chain employs TRBV15 and TRBJ2-2; no clear D gene. Trimming stripped 0 bases from V and 6 bases from J, with 11 bases between. Per the germline V gene, CDR1 is LNHNV and CDR2 is YYDKDF (reference sequence). The CDR3 is 15 amino acids.

The chain combines TRBV9 with TRBJ1-6; weak D call: TRBD1 (6 bases). CDR3 size: 14 residues. Trimming took off 3 bases at V and 6 bases at J, with 10 bases between the two ends. Germline V gives CDR1 SGDLS, CDR2 YYNGEE. The CDR3 DNA follows: TGTGCCAGCAGCGACAGGGCTGGTAATTCACCCCTCCACTTT. Translating it yields CASSDRAGNSPLHF.

The chain carries TRBV4-1 and TRBJ1-6, with 7 bases fitting TRBD1. This CDR3 is 17 amino acids long. V trimming: 0 bases; J trimming: 8 bases; junction bases outside the gene matches: 10. From germline, CDR1 is MGHRA and CDR2 YSYEKL. The CDR3 region is CASSQEEVGQLYSPLHF. The CDR3 DNA reads as TGCGCCAGCAGCCAAGAAGAAGTGGGACAGCTATATTCACCCCTCCACTTT.

This chain connects TRBV11-3 to TRBJ2-7; D perhaps matches TRBD1 (6 bases). The CDR3 consists of 13 residues. CDR1 and CDR2 from the germline V gene are SGHNT and YENEEA. The V end was cut by 1 base, the J end by 7 bases, with 11 bases between. CDR3 sequence reads: CASSLAGDEEQYF. The CDR3 DNA reads TGTGCCAGCAGCTTAGCAGGGGATGAGGAGCAGTACTTC.

The chain employs TRBV28 and TRBJ1-1, with no clear D. Germline CDR1 MDHEN, CDR2 SYDVKM. V dropped 8 bases and J dropped 6 bases, with 10 bases sitting between them. The CDR3 is 11 amino acids. CDR3 nucleotide sequence: TGTGCCAGCCTGGAACGGGCTGAAGCTTTCTTT. Its translation: CASLERAEAFF.

The rearrangement links TRBV14 to TRBJ1-4; no clear D gene. CDR1 and CDR2 from the germline V gene are SGHDN and FVKESK. Trimming removed 3 bases from V and 5 bases from J, with 4 bases in between. CDR3 length: 12 amino acids. As DNA, the CDR3 is TGTGCCAGCAGCCAGAGGAATGAAAAACTGTTTTTT. It specifies CASSQRNEKLFF.

The V gene is TRBV7-2, the J gene TRBJ1-2; 8 nucleotides line up with TRBD1. Germline V lookup: CDR1 SGHTA, CDR2 FQGNSA. The CDR3 sequence is 14 residues long. The V and J ends lost 3 bases and 6 bases, in that order; junction bases with no gene match: 6. The CDR3 sequence: CASSLGQVKNGYTF. In nucleotides, the CDR3 is TGTGCCAGCAGCTTGGGACAGGTGAAAAATGGCTACACCTTC.

The rearrangement uses TRBV11-3 and TRBJ2-2; TRBD1 matches 7 bases. The CDR3 has 15 amino acids. Germline V gives CDR1 SGHNT, CDR2 YENEEA. J lost 0 bases, V lost 5 bases, and 3 bases had no gene match. CDR3 bases: TGTGCCAGCAGCCCGGGACAGACGAACACCGGGGAGCTGTTTTTT. As protein: CASSPGQTNTGELFF.

V usage is TRBV19 and J usage is TRBJ2-7, with TRBD1 matching 7 bases. Germline V gives CDR1 LNHDA, CDR2 SQIVND (reference sequence). The V and J ends lost 3 bases and 0 bases, in that order; junction bases with no gene match: 5. The CDR3 length is 15 residues. The CDR3 spells CASSMVGQSSYEQYF. CDR3 in DNA: TGTGCCAGTAGTATGGTGGGACAGAGCTCCTACGAGCAGTACTTC.

The chain links TRBV7-9 to TRBJ2-2; TRBD2 matches at 10 bases. The germline gives CDR1 SEHNR, CDR2 FQNEAQ (reference sequence). Germline trimming cut 7 bases from V and 7 bases from J; bases unmatched to any gene: 6. The CDR3 totals 14 residues. CDR3: CASTLAGVVGELFF. CDR3 DNA sequence: TGTGCCAGCACCCTAGCGGGGGTTGTCGGGGAGCTGTTTTTT. The variable domain in full, with the rest retrieved from reference TRBV7-9 and TRBJ2-2, is DTGVSQNPRHKITKRGQNVTFRCDPISEHNRLYWYRQTLGQGPEFLTYFQNEAQLEKSRLLSDRFSAERPKGSFSTLEIQRTEQGDSAMYLCASTLAGVVGELFFGEGSRLTVL.